Following are 21 T cell receptor beta chains from one sample sequenced in a study of cytomegalovirus exposure and HLA in healthy donors. Primers for the PCR totalled 60 Vbeta and 13 Jbeta. Measured with immunoSEQ multiplex PCR; TCRdb has only the in-frame clones, and not every one. Its table records about 160,000 clones. The sequenced sample consisted of PBMCs. The receptors were sampled from a woman aged 60-75 years in good health and CMV-seronegative.

The rearrangement uses TRBV7-2 and TRBJ2-7; TRBD1 aligns across 9 bases. From germline, CDR1 is SGHTA and CDR2 FQGNSA. The CDR3 consists of 18 residues. The V and J ends lost 5 bases and 0 bases, in that order; junction bases with no gene match: 14. Here the CDR3 DNA reads TGTGCCAGCAGCGCTCCGAGTTTCGGGACAGGGAGCTCCTACGAGCAGTACTTC. Translated, it gives CASSAPSFGTGSSYEQYF.

The chain is built from TRBV5-1 and TRBJ2-5; D gene uncertain. The CDR3 sequence is 13 residues long. V lost 5 bases, J lost 3 bases, and 11 bases lay in between. Germline values: CDR1 SGHRS, CDR2 YFSETQ. The CDR3 bases are TGCGCCAGCAGTGCGGCACCCGAAGAGACCCAGTACTTC. It codes for CASSAAPEETQYF.

The chain employs TRBV5-4 and TRBJ2-7; 7 bases align to TRBD2. Germline loops: CDR1 SGHNT, CDR2 YYREEE (reference sequence). CDR3 length: 16 amino acids. V lost 4 bases, J lost 6 bases, and 16 bases stayed unmatched. CDR3 sequence: CASSKSGLEVGSEQYF. CDR3 DNA sequence: TGTGCCAGCAGCAAATCCGGACTAGAGGTGGGGTCCGAGCAGTACTTC. Together with reference TRBV5-4 and TRBJ2-7, the CDR3 gives the full variable domain: ETGVTQSPTHLIKTRGQQVTLRCSSQSGHNTVSWYQQALGQGPQFIFQYYREEENGRGNFPPRFSGLQFPNYSSELNVNALELDDSALYLCASSKSGLEVGSEQYFGPGTRLTVT.

The chain employs TRBV7-3 and TRBJ1-1; D unresolved. CDR3 length: 13 residues. Trimming took off 4 bases at V and 0 bases at J, with 6 bases between the two ends. Germline CDR1 is SGHTA and CDR2 is FQGTGA. DNA for the CDR3: TGTGCCAGCAGCTCTTTAATGAACACTGAAGCTTTCTTT. Translated: CASSSLMNTEAFF.

The CDR3: CASSAPPGELGTDTQYF. CDR3 DNA: TGTGCCAGCAGCGCCCCCCCGGGGGAATTAGGCACAGATACGCAGTATTTT. The chain links TRBV9 to TRBJ2-3; TRBD2 might be the D (6 bases). The CDR3 has 17 amino acids. Trimming pared 3 bases from V and 1 base from J, leaving 18 bases between. Germline CDR1 SGDLS, CDR2 YYNGEE. Full variable domain (rest looked up from reference TRBV9 and TRBJ2-3): DSGVTQTPKHLITATGQRVTLRCSPRSGDLSVYWYQQSLDQGLQFLIQYYNGEERAKGNILERFSAQQFPDLHSELNLSSLELGDSALYFCASSAPPGELGTDTQYFGPGTRLTVL.

The V call is TRBV7-9, the J call TRBJ2-7; maybe TRBD2 (6 bases). The CDR3 sequence is 15 residues long. Germline-derived CDR1 and CDR2 are SEHNR and FQNEAQ (reference sequence). Deletions cut 1 base from V and 1 base from J, with 11 bases between. As DNA, the CDR3 is TGTGCCAGCAGCTTAGATACGGAGGGGTCCTACGAGCAGTACTTC. Amino acid sequence: CASSLDTEGSYEQYF.

The gene calls are TRBV30 and TRBJ1-5, with D tentatively TRBD1 (6 bases). CDR3 size: 15 residues. CDR1 GTSNPN and CDR2 SVGIG come from the germline V gene (reference sequence). The ends were cut back, 2 bases at V and 0 bases at J, with 11 bases in the middle. This chain's CDR3 is CAWSTRGASNQPQHF. CDR3 DNA sequence: TGTGCCTGGAGTACCAGGGGAGCTAGCAATCAGCCCCAGCATTTT.

This rearrangement joins TRBV6-1 to TRBJ2-1; TRBD2 aligns across 11 bases. Germline trimming cut 2 bases from V and 10 bases from J; bases unmatched to any gene: 13. The CDR3 consists of 17 residues. Germline values: CDR1 MNHNS, CDR2 SASEGT. CDR3 protein: CASSEILIRLAGNEQFF. CDR3 sequence (DNA): TGTGCCAGCAGTGAAATTTTAATAAGACTAGCGGGAAACGAGCAGTTCTTC.

This rearrangement joins TRBV10-3 to TRBJ2-3, with D possibly TRBD2 on 5 matching bases. V was cut by 0 bases and J by 0 bases, with 7 bases left in between. The CDR3 extends over 15 amino acids. Germline CDR1 is ENHRY and CDR2 is SYGVKD. The CDR3: CAISESGGSTDTQYF. The CDR3 bases are TGTGCCATCAGTGAGTCCGGCGGGAGCACAGATACGCAGTATTTT.

The chain combines TRBV5-1 with TRBJ1-6, with D perhaps TRBD1 (6 bases). Germline CDR1 reads SGHRS; CDR2 reads YFSETQ. V was cut by 0 bases and J by 7 bases, with 14 bases left in between. The CDR3 runs to 16 residues. The CDR3 reads CASSLAMAGTNSPLHF. The DNA of the CDR3 is TGCGCCAGCAGCTTGGCCATGGCTGGGACAAATTCACCCCTCCACTTT.

The J gene is TRBJ2-1, the V gene TRBV15, with 7 positions matching TRBD1. With 3 bases clipped from V and 0 bases from J, the junction kept 8 bases outside the gene matches. This CDR3 spans 17 amino acids. Germline CDR1 is LNHNV and CDR2 is YYDKDF (reference sequence). CDR3 amino acids: CATSRGAGGSSYNEQFF. CDR3 sequence (DNA): TGTGCCACCAGCAGGGGAGCAGGGGGAAGCTCCTACAATGAGCAGTTCTTC.

The chain joins TRBV7-2 to TRBJ2-7, with a tentative D call TRBD1 (6 bases). Germline lookup yields CDR1 SGHTA and CDR2 FQGNSA. Trimming cost V 5 bases and J 2 bases, with 16 bases left between them. The CDR3 contains 15 residues. The CDR3 here is CASSLQAQGPYEQYF. CDR3 in DNA: TGTGCCAGCAGCCTCCAGGCCCAGGGGCCCTACGAGCAGTACTTC.

The chain uses TRBV5-1 and TRBJ2-6; 10 bases match TRBD1. The CDR3 contains 17 residues. Losses at the gene ends were 4 bases for V and 1 base for J; bases not matched to a gene: 5. Germline V CDR1 and CDR2: SGHRS, YFSETQ. CDR3 protein: CASSSDRGRSGANVLTF. DNA of the CDR3: TGCGCCAGCAGCAGCGACAGGGGGCGTTCTGGGGCCAACGTCCTGACTTTC.

The chain recombines TRBV7-2 with TRBJ1-2; the match to TRBD1 covers 8 bases. V gave up 3 bases and J gave up 5 bases; unmatched junction bases: 8. Per germline, CDR1 SGHTA and CDR2 FQGNSA. The CDR3 has 15 residues. The chain's CDR3 is CASSFGQGGAYGYTF. In DNA form, the CDR3 reads TGTGCCAGCAGCTTCGGACAGGGCGGGGCATATGGCTACACCTTC.

The DNA for the CDR3 is TGCGCCAGCAGCCCCCGGGGGGACAGGTCGAACACCGGGGAGCTGTTTTTT. Translated: CASSPRGDRSNTGELFF. The V gene is TRBV5-1, the J gene TRBJ2-2; a weak D match, TRBD1 (8 bases). Looked up from germline, CDR1 is SGHRS and CDR2 is YFSETQ. The V and J ends lost 4 bases and 0 bases respectively, with 16 bases between them. This CDR3 spans 17 amino acids.

This chain connects TRBV6-6 to TRBJ2-5, with TRBD2 identical over 13 bases. The germline gives CDR1 MNHNY, CDR2 SVGAGI (reference sequence). The CDR3 runs to 14 residues. V dropped 9 bases and J dropped 11; count of bases not matched to a gene: 12. CDR3 DNA: TGTGCCAGTGAGGCCGGGACTAGCGGGACGGAGCAGTACTTC. Its translation: CASEAGTSGTEQYF.

CDR3 loop: CASSPNRDQPQHF. CDR3 nucleotides: TGTGCCAGCAGTCCAAACAGGGATCAGCCCCAGCATTTT. The chain is built from TRBV27 and TRBJ1-5, with D perhaps matching TRBD1 (6 bases). Looked up from germline, CDR1 is MNHEY and CDR2 is SMNVEV (reference sequence). The CDR3 covers 13 residues. Between the trimmed V and J ends, which lost 5 bases and 5 bases, there was a span of 10 bases.

The chain recombines TRBV6-5 with TRBJ2-7; TRBD2 matches at 11 bases. CDR3 length equals 15 residues. V lost 0 bases to trimming and J lost 4 bases; unmatched junction nucleotides: 2. Germline V gene data show CDR1 as MNHEY and CDR2 as SVGAGI. This CDR3 reads CASSYSGTSGYEQYF. DNA of the CDR3: TGTGCCAGCAGTTACTCGGGGACTAGCGGATACGAGCAGTACTTC.

The J gene is TRBJ1-3, the V gene TRBV19; D ambiguous. The germline CDR1 and CDR2 sequences are LNHDA and SQIVND (reference sequence). This CDR3 comprises 15 residues. V shed 4 bases and J shed 1 base, with 11 bases lying between them. CDR3 sequence: CASSSGRSSGNTIYF. The CDR3 nucleotides read TGTGCCAGTAGTAGCGGCCGATCTTCTGGAAACACCATATATTTT.

This chain links TRBV2 with TRBJ2-3; 8 positions agree with TRBD1. This CDR3 has 16 residues. Germline V gene data show CDR1 as SNHLY and CDR2 as FYNNEI. V dropped 6 bases and J dropped 7; count of bases not matched to a gene: 15. Here the CDR3 DNA reads TGTGCCAGCAGCCAGACTGTGAGGACAGGGTCAAATACGCAGTATTTT. Its protein is CASSQTVRTGSNTQYF.

CDR3 coding DNA: TGTGCCAGCTCTCTTGGACAGGCGAGCTCTGGAAACACCATATATTTT. This sequence encodes CASSLGQASSGNTIYF. V and J are TRBV18 and TRBJ1-3; 7 bases are a match to TRBD1. There are 16 residues in the CDR3. Germline CDR1 is KGHSH and CDR2 is LQKENI. The V gene end was trimmed by 6 bases and the J gene end by 0 bases; junction bases not matched to a gene: 8. Supplemented by reference TRBV18 and TRBJ1-3, the full variable domain reads NAGVMQNPRHLVRRRGQEARLRCSPMKGHSHVYWYRQLPEEGLKFMVYLQKENIIDESGMPKERFSAEFPKEGPSILRIQQVVRGDSAAYFCASSLGQASSGNTIYFGEGSWLTVV.